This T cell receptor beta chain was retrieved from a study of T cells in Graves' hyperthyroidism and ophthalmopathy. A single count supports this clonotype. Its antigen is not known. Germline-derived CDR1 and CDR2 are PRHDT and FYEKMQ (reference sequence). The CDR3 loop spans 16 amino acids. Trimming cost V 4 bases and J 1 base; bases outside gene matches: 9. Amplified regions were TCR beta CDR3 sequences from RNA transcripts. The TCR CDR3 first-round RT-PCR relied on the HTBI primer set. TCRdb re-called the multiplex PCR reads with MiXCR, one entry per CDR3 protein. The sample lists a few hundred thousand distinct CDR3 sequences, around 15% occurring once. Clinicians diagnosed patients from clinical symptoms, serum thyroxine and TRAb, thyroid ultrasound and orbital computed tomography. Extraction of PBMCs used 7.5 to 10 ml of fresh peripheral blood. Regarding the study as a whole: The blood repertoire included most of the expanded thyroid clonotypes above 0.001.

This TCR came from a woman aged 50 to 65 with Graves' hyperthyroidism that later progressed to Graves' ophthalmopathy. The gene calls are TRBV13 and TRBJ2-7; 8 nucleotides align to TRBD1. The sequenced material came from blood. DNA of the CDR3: TGTGCCAGCAGCTCCTATCCCCGGGACAGGTCCTACGAGCAGTACTTC. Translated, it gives CASSSYPRDRSYEQYF.